This entry lists 28 T cell receptor beta chains sequenced from one sample in a study of siplizumab effects on memory and regulatory T cells. TCRdb's table, derived via immunoSEQ multiplex PCR, lists solely in-frame clones and lacks some. The table lists approximately 52,000 clones, about 97% of them singletons. Sequenced input: naive CD4+ T cells sorted from blood. The receptors stem from a human donor in good health.

J is TRBJ2-3 and V is TRBV19; 14 bases agree with TRBD2. J lost 3 bases, V lost 8 bases, and 13 bases had no gene match. This CDR3 has 18 amino acids. Per germline, CDR1 LNHDA and CDR2 SQIVND (reference sequence). CDR3 nucleotide sequence: TGTGCCAGTGAGGGACTAGCGGGAGAAGGTTTTTCGACAGATACGCAGTATTTT. Protein: CASEGLAGEGFSTDTQYF.

This chain uses TRBV18 with TRBJ1-1; tentatively, D is TRBD1 (6 bases). V lost 6 bases and J 3 bases, leaving 20 bases between the germline ends. The CDR3 totals 16 residues. Germline CDR1 reads KGHSH; CDR2 reads LQKENI. The CDR3 sequence is CASSPMGGAQHTEAFF. The CDR3, as DNA: TGTGCCAGCTCTCCCATGGGGGGGGCGCAGCACACTGAAGCTTTCTTT.

Remarks on this clone: One end of the junction does not line up with germline, which may come from a read error. Other DNA sequences within the sample encode an identical CDR3. CDR3 loop: CASSYSGNTIYF. DNA for the CDR3: TGTGCCAGCAGTTACTCTGGGAACACCATATATTTT. The rearrangement links TRBV6-6 to TRBJ1-3; D not certain. The CDR3 spans 12 residues. Germline-derived CDR1 and CDR2 are MNHNY and SVGAGI (reference sequence).

This clone occurred once. V is TRBV30 and J is TRBJ2-1; 7 nucleotides align to TRBD2. Germline V gives CDR1 GTSNPN, CDR2 SVGIG (reference sequence). J was trimmed by 4 bases and V by 2 bases; bases with no gene match: 5. CDR3 length: 14 residues. The CDR3 bases are TGTGCCTGGAGTTTCGGCGGGAGTTACAATGAGCAGTTCTTC. Amino acid sequence: CAWSFGGSYNEQFF.

The J gene is TRBJ2-3, the V gene TRBV6-6, with 8 positions matching TRBD2. This CDR3 spans 14 amino acids. Trimming took 4 bases from V and 4 from J; bases not matched to a gene: 4. Germline V gene lookup returns CDR1 MNHNY and CDR2 SVGAGI (reference sequence). CDR3 DNA: TGTGCCAGCAGTTCACGGCGGGAGGCAGATACGCAGTATTTT. Protein: CASSSRREADTQYF.

This clone has just one count. This chain connects TRBV5-5 to TRBJ2-2, with 10 bases aligning to TRBD2. The CDR3 has 14 amino acids. V was clipped by 2 bases and J by 9 bases; unmatched bases: 4. Germline V gene data show CDR1 as SGHKS and CDR2 as YYEKEE (reference sequence). The CDR3 here is CASSFLAGAWELFF. The CDR3 bases are TGTGCCAGCAGCTTTCTAGCGGGAGCGTGGGAGCTGTTTTTT.

This sequence joins TRBV7-2 and TRBJ2-7; D ambiguous. CDR1 and CDR2 (germline): SGHTA, FQGNSA. With 8 bases removed from V and 3 bases from J, the gap between germline ends came to 11 bases. This CDR3 region has 12 residues. This chain's CDR3 is CASGRSLYEQYF. The CDR3 nucleotides read TGTGCCAGCGGACGTTCTCTCTACGAGCAGTACTTC.

The chain joins TRBV19 to TRBJ2-3; 7 positions agree with TRBD2. The CDR3 runs 15 residues. J was trimmed by 2 bases and V by 3 bases; bases with no gene match: 5. Germline values: CDR1 LNHDA, CDR2 SQIVND (reference sequence). The CDR3 DNA reads TGTGCCAGTAGTATTGGGGGGAGGGCCACAGATACGCAGTATTTT. The encoded protein is CASSIGGRATDTQYF.

The V gene is TRBV11-3, the J gene TRBJ1-1, with TRBD1 as a possible D gene (5 bases). Trimming removed 5 bases at V and 4 bases at J, with 17 bases between. The CDR3 contains 15 residues. Germline V lookup: CDR1 SGHNT, CDR2 YENEEA. CDR3 residues: CASSPGGARVTEAFF. CDR3 DNA: TGTGCCAGCAGCCCAGGAGGGGCGCGGGTCACTGAAGCTTTCTTT. The entire variable domain, with the rest obtained from reference TRBV11-3 and TRBJ1-1, is as follows: EAGVVQSPRYKIIEKKQPVAFWCNPISGHNTLYWYLQNLGQGPELLIRYENEEAVDDSQLPKDRFSAERLKGVDSTLKIQPAELGDSAVYLCASSPGGARVTEAFFGQGTRLTVV.

The gene calls are TRBV5-5 and TRBJ2-5; 8 positions match TRBD2. The CDR3 is 15 residues long. Germline loops: CDR1 SGHKS, CDR2 YYEKEE (reference sequence). Trimming took 3 bases from V and 4 from J; bases not matched to a gene: 8. The CDR3 region has the DNA TGTGCCAGCAGCTCGGAAAGCGGGAGACGAGAGACCCAGTACTTC. It codes for CASSSESGRRETQYF.

CDR3 sequence: CASSRGPNTEAFF. Written as DNA, the CDR3 is TGTGCCAGCAGCCGAGGACCGAACACTGAAGCTTTCTTT. J is TRBJ1-1 and V is TRBV5-4; D unclear. The CDR3 runs 13 residues. Trimming pared 4 bases from V and 1 base from J, leaving 8 bases between. Germline V gene sequence: CDR1 SGHNT, CDR2 YYREEE (reference sequence).

This sequence joins TRBV19 and TRBJ2-3; 10 bases agree with TRBD1. The V gene's germline CDR1 is LNHDA and CDR2 SQIVND (reference sequence). Losses at the gene ends were 3 bases for V and 3 bases for J; bases not matched to a gene: 3. CDR3 size: 15 residues. CDR3 sequence: CASSIGGQGTDTQYF. CDR3 DNA: TGTGCCAGTAGTATCGGGGGACAGGGGACAGATACGCAGTATTTT.

V and J are TRBV6-6 and TRBJ1-2, with D unclear. Trimming removed 7 bases at V and 2 bases at J, with 11 bases between. This CDR3 region has 13 residues. Germline V lookup: CDR1 MNHNY, CDR2 SVGAGI (reference sequence). CDR3 coding DNA: TGTGCCAGCAAACGGTCTCGGAACTATGGCTACACCTTC. It encodes CASKRSRNYGYTF.

The chain recombines TRBV6-1 with TRBJ1-1, with 8 nucleotides matching TRBD1. V was clipped by 6 bases and J by 4 bases; unmatched bases: 7. Germline CDR1 and CDR2: MNHNS and SASEGT. The CDR3 loop spans 14 amino acids. In DNA form, the CDR3 reads TGTGCCAGCAGGGCGGCTACAGGGGGCACTGAAGCTTTCTTT. It translates to CASRAATGGTEAFF.

This chain uses TRBV18 with TRBJ2-5, with D uncertain. This CDR3 contains 14 residues. Per the germline V gene, CDR1 is KGHSH and CDR2 is LQKENI. Deletions cut 1 base from V and 5 bases from J, with 11 bases between. The CDR3 is CASSPQYLRETQYF. The CDR3 nucleotides are TGTGCCAGCTCACCACAGTATCTGCGGGAGACCCAGTACTTC.

This clone was counted a few times. V and J are TRBV5-6 and TRBJ2-5, with TRBD1 as a possible D gene (5 bases). The CDR3 is 15 residues long. V was trimmed by 0 bases and J by 1 base, leaving 10 bases between them. Per the germline V gene, CDR1 is SGHDT and CDR2 is YYEEEE. In DNA, the CDR3 is TGTGCCAGCAGCTTGGTGGACACCTTCCAAGAGACCCAGTACTTC. Its protein product is CASSLVDTFQETQYF. Combining the CDR3 with reference TRBV5-6 and TRBJ2-5 gives the whole variable domain DAGVTQSPTHLIKTRGQQVTLRCSPKSGHDTVSWYQQALGQGPQFIFQYYEEEERQRGNFPDRFSGHQFPNYSSELNVNALLLGDSALYLCASSLVDTFQETQYFGPGTRLLVL.

The V and J genes are TRBV4-1 and TRBJ2-3; D gene ambiguous. The CDR3 sequence is 14 residues long. The V and J ends lost 0 bases and 2 bases respectively, with 6 bases between them. Germline CDR1 reads MGHRA; CDR2 reads YSYEKL. Written as DNA, the CDR3 is TGCGCCAGCAGCCAAGAACCAGTCACAGATACGCAGTATTTT. Protein: CASSQEPVTDTQYF.

This clone is a singleton in its sample. V is TRBV25-1 and J is TRBJ1-6; no firm D call. CDR3 size: 13 residues. Between the trimmed V and J ends, which lost 2 bases and 14 bases, there was a span of 13 bases. CDR1 is MGHDK and CDR2 is SYGVNS in the germline V gene. This CDR3 is CASSEGGALTLHF. The CDR3 nucleotides read TGTGCCAGCAGTGAAGGAGGCGCTTTAACCCTCCACTTT.

J is TRBJ2-5 and V is TRBV5-6, with D unresolved. CDR3 length: 14 residues. Trimming took off 2 bases at V and 2 bases at J, with 10 bases between the two ends. In germline, CDR1 is SGHDT, CDR2 YYEEEE. CDR3 DNA: TGTGCCAGCAGCTTTCCATCGGAGCAAGAGACCCAGTACTTC. Amino acids: CASSFPSEQETQYF.

J is TRBJ1-5 and V is TRBV19; D is unresolved. Germline assignment: CDR1 LNHDA and CDR2 SQIVND (reference sequence). This CDR3 spans 16 amino acids. With 3 bases removed from V and 0 bases from J, the gap between germline ends came to 12 bases. CDR3 amino acids: CASSISTGYSNQPQHF. CDR3 nucleotide sequence: TGTGCCAGTAGTATTTCGACGGGATATAGCAATCAGCCCCAGCATTTT.

Only one count was recorded for this clone. The chain recombines TRBV7-3 with TRBJ2-2; D unresolved. This CDR3 is built from 12 residues. Trimming cost V 2 bases and J 7 bases, with 5 bases left between them. CDR1 and CDR2 from the germline V gene are SGHTA and FQGTGA. DNA of the CDR3: TGTGCCAGCAGCTTATGGGGCGGGGAGCTGTTTTTT. As protein: CASSLWGGELFF.

The chain uses TRBV9 and TRBJ2-2; D is ambiguous. Germline-derived CDR1 and CDR2 are SGDLS and YYNGEE. The CDR3 is 13 residues long. V shed 7 bases and J shed 6 bases, with 13 bases lying between them. Here the CDR3 DNA reads TGTGCCAGCCGAGTAGGATACGCCGGGGAGCTGTTTTTT. Amino acids: CASRVGYAGELFF.

The J gene is TRBJ2-7, the V gene TRBV18; the match to TRBD1 covers 9 bases. The CDR3 runs 13 residues. Trimming cost V 6 bases and J 7 bases; bases outside gene matches: 7. Germline assignment: CDR1 KGHSH and CDR2 LQKENI. The CDR3 sequence: CASSPGQGDEQYF. CDR3 bases: TGTGCCAGCTCGCCGGGACAGGGTGATGAGCAGTACTTC.

The chain is built from TRBV30 and TRBJ1-5; a weak D match, TRBD1 (5 bases). Germline lookup yields CDR1 GTSNPN and CDR2 SVGIG (reference sequence). The CDR3 totals 13 residues. V was clipped by 2 bases and J by 3 bases, with 8 bases between them. In nucleotides, the CDR3 is TGTGCCTGGAGTTCAGGGATCAATCAGCCCCAGCATTTT. Amino acid sequence: CAWSSGINQPQHF.

The V and J genes are TRBV18 and TRBJ2-7; D ambiguous. V was trimmed by 3 bases and J by 5 bases, leaving 8 bases between them. The CDR3 has 12 amino acids. The germline gives CDR1 KGHSH, CDR2 LQKENI. CDR3 sequence: CASSPFQDEQYF. In nucleotides, the CDR3 is TGTGCCAGCTCACCCTTTCAGGACGAGCAGTACTTC. The full variable domain, in which reference TRBV18 and TRBJ2-7 provide the parts outside the CDR3, is NAGVMQNPRHLVRRRGQEARLRCSPMKGHSHVYWYRQLPEEGLKFMVYLQKENIIDESGMPKERFSAEFPKEGPSILRIQQVVRGDSAAYFCASSPFQDEQYFGPGTRLTVT.

The chain links TRBV14 to TRBJ2-7, with 7 nucleotides matching TRBD2. Germline V gives CDR1 SGHDN, CDR2 FVKESK. The CDR3 runs 15 residues. Germline trimming cut 1 base from V and 0 bases from J; bases unmatched to any gene: 3. CDR3 sequence reads: CASSQGGGSSYEQYF. DNA of the CDR3: TGTGCCAGCAGCCAAGGGGGAGGGTCCTCCTACGAGCAGTACTTC.

This rearrangement joins TRBV7-6 to TRBJ1-3, with a weak D call TRBD1 (5 bases). Germline lookup yields CDR1 SGHVS and CDR2 FNYEAQ. Trimming took off 5 bases at V and 2 bases at J, with 13 bases between the two ends. The CDR3 totals 15 residues. The CDR3: CASSDRRGPGNTIYF. Written as DNA, the CDR3 is TGTGCCAGCAGCGATCGGCGGGGCCCTGGAAACACCATATATTTT.

The rearrangement links TRBV5-1 to TRBJ2-1, with 8 bases matching TRBD1. Losses at the gene ends were 2 bases for V and 3 bases for J; bases not matched to a gene: 4. Germline CDR1 SGHRS, CDR2 YFSETQ. This CDR3 region has 15 residues. The CDR3 sequence is CASSFAGQDYNEQFF. DNA for the CDR3: TGCGCCAGCAGCTTTGCGGGACAGGACTACAATGAGCAGTTCTTC.